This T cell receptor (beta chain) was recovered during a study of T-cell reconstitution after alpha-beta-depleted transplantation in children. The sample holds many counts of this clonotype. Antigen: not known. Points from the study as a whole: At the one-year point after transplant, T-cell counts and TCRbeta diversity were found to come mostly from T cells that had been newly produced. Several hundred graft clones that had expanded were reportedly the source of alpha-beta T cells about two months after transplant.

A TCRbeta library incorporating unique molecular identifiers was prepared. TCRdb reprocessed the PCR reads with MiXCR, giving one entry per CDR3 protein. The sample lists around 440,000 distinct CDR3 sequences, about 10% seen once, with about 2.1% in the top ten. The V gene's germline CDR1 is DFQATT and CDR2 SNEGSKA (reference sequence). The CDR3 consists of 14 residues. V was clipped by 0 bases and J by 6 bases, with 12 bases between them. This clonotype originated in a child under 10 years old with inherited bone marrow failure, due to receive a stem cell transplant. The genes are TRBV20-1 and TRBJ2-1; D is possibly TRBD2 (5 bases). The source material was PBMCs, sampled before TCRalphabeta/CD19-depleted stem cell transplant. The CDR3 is CSAREPGSGNEQFF. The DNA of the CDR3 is TGCAGTGCTAGAGAACCGGGGTCGGGCAATGAGCAGTTCTTC.